This T cell receptor beta chain was recorded in a study of tissue T cells after allogeneic stem cell transplantation. Findings and caveats of the study: Anatomically similar tissues had similar TCR repertoires within each patient. In patients and mice, blood and spleen missed much of tissue repertoire. Few T cell clones were shared across patients, but motif clusters showed tissue-specific shared signatures. The study did not identify alloreactive or antigen-specific tissue TCRs, and some clones might be persisting host cells.

Only in-frame clones appear in the TCRdb table, and some are missing; sequencing was by immunoSEQ multiplex PCR. The sample lists approximately 12,000 clones; approximately 63% were seen once. CDR1 and CDR2 (germline): MNHEY, SMNVEV (reference sequence). The CDR3 spans 12 residues. The ends were cut back, 5 bases at V and 2 bases at J, with 6 bases in the middle. To note about this clone: Its antigen is currently unknown.

This chain connects TRBV27 to TRBJ1-1; D is unclear. This specimen consisted of tissue from the right colon, obtained at autopsy. This receptor was obtained from a woman between 18 and 49 years old with breast cancer. This CDR3 is CASSTSNTEAFF. The CDR3, as DNA: TGTGCCAGCAGTACAAGTAACACTGAAGCTTTCTTT.